This T cell receptor (beta chain) was identified in a study of preoperative IRX-2 immunotherapy in early breast cancer. The table came from immunoSEQ multiplex PCR; TCRdb's copy has only in-frame clones and leaves some out. This sample has about 45,000 clones, with approximately 75% found just once. Noted treatment: preoperative locoregional IRX-2 cytokine immunotherapy. This phase Ib study tested locoregional IRX-2 cytokine immunotherapy given before surgery. The CDR3 is 13 amino acids. CDR1 SGHDN and CDR2 FVKESK come from the germline V gene. V lost 2 bases to trimming and J lost 8 bases, with 10 bases between them.

The sequence was obtained from a human donor with breast cancer. Sequencing was performed on tumor tissue, taken after IRX-2 immunotherapy. V gene TRBV14 combines with J gene TRBJ2-4; perhaps D is TRBD1 or TRBD2 (6 bases each). The CDR3: CASSQWGADIQYF. The CDR3, as DNA: TGTGCCAGCAGCCAATGGGGGGCGGACATTCAGTACTTC.